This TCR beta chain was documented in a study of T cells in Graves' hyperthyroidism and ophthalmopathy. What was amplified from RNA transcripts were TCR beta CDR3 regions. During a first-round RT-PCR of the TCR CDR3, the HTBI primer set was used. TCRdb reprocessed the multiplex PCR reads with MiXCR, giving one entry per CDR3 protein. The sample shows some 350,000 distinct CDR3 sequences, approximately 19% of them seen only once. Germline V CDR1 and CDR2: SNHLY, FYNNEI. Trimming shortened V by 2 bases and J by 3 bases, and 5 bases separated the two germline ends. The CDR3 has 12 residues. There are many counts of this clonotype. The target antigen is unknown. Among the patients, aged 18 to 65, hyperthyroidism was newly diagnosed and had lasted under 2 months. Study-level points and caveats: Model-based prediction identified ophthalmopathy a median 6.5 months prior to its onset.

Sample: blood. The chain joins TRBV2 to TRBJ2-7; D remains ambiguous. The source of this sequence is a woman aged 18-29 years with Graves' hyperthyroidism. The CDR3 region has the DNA TGTGCCAGCAGTGAACGGCTCTACGAGCAGTACTTC. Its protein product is CASSERLYEQYF.